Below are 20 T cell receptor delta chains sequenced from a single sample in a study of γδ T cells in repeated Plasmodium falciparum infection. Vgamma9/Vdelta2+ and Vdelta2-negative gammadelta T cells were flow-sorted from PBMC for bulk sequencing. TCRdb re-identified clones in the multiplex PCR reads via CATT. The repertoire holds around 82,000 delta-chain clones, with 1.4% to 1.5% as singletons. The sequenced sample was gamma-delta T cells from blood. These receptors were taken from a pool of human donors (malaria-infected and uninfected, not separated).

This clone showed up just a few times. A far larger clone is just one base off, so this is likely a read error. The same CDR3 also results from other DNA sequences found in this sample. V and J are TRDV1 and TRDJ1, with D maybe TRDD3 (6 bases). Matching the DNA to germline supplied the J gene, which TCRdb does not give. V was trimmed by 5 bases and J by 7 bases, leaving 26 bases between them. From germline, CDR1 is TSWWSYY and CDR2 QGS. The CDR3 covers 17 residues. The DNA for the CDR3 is TGTGCTCTTGGGACTCCCAGTGTGTCGGGGGAGGTCGGTAAACTCATCTTT. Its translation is CALGTPSVSGEVGKLIF.

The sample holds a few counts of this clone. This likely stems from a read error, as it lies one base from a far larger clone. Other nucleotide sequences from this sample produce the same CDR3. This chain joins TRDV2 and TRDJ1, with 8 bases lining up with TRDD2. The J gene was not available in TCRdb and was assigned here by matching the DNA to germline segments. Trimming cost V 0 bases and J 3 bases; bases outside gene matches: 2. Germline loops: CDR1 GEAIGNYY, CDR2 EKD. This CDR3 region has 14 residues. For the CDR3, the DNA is TGTGCCTGTGACACCCTTCCTACGGCCGATAAACTCATCTTT. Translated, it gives CACDTLPTADKLIF.

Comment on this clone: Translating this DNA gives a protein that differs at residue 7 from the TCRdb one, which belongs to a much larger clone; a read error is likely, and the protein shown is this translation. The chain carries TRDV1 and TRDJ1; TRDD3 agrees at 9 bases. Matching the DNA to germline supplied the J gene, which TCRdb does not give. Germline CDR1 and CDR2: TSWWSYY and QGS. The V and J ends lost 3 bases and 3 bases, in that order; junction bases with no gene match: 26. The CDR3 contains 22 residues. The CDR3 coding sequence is TGTGCTCTTGGGGATGGAACCCTTCTGCCGCAGTACTGGGGGACACTACCCGATAAACTCATCTTT. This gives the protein CALGDGTLLPQYWGTLPDKLIF.

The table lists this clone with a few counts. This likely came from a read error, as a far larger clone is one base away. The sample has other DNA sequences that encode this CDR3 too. CDR3 nucleotide sequence: TGTGCCTGTGACACCGCGGGGACCCTGTACACCGATAAGCTCATCTTT. Translating gives CACDTAGTLYTDKLIF. Called V gene: TRDV2; the J gene was not called; the D call TRDD3 from the table was never checked on the DNA. Germline V gene sequence: CDR1 GEAIGNYY, CDR2 EKD. This CDR3 contains 16 residues.

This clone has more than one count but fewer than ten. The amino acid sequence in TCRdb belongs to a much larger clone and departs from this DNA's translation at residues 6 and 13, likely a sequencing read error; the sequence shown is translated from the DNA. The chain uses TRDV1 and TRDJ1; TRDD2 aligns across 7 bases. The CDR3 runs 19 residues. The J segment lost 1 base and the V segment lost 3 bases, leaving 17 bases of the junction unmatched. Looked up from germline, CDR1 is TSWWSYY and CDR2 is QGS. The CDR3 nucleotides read TGTGCTCTTGGGGATACCCTGCCTTCCTCTTTTCAGCTCACCGATAAACTCATCTTT. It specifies CALGDTLPSSFQLTDKLIF.

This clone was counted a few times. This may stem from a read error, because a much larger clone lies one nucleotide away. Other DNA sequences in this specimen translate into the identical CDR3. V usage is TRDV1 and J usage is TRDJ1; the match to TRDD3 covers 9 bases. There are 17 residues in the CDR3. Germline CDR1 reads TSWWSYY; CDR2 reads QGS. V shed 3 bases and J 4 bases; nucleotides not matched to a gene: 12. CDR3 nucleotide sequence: TGTGCTCTTGGGGAGCCCTCTCTAGGGGGATACAACGATAAACTCATCTTT. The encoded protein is CALGEPSLGGYNDKLIF.

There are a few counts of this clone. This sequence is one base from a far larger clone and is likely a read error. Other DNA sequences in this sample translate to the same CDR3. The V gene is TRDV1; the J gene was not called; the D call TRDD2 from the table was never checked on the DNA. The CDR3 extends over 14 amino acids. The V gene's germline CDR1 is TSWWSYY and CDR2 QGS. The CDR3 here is CALGVPSWVYKLIF. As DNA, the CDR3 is TGTGCTCTTGGGGTCCCTTCGTGGGTCTATAAACTCATCTTC.

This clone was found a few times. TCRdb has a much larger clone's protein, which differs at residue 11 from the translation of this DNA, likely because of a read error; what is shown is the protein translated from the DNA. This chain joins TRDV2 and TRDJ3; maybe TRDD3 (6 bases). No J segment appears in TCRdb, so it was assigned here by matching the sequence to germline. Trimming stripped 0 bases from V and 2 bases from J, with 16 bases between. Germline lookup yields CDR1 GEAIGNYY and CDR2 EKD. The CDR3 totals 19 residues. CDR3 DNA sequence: TGTGCCTGTGACACCTCGGGACGGGGGACCCCCTGGGACACCCGACAGATGTTTTTC. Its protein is CACDTSGRGTPWDTRQMFF.

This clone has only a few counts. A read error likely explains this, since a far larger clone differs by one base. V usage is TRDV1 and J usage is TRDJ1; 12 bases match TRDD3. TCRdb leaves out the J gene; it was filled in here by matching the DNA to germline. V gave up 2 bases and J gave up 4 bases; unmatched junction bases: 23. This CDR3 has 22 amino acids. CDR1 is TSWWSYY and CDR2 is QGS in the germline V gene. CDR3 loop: CALGESLWDRLGDTTKGDKLIF. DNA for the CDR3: TGTGCTCTTGGGGAAAGCCTTTGGGATCGACTGGGGGATACCACAAAGGGCGATAAACTCATCTTT.

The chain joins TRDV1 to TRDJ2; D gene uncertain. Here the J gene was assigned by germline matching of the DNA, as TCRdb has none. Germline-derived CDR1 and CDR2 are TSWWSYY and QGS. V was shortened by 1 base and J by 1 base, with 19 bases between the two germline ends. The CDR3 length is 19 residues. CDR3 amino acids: CALGEPLGSRVYLTAQLFF. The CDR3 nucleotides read TGTGCTCTTGGGGAACCCCTAGGTTCTAGGGTTTATTTGACAGCACAACTCTTCTTT.

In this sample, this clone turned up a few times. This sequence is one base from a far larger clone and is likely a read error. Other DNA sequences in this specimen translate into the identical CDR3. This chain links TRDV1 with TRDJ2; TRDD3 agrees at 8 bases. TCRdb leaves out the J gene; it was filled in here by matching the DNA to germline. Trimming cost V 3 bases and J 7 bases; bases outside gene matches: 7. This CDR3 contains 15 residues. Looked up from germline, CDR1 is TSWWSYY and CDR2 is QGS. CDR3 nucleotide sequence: TGTGCTCTTGGGGAGCTGAAACTGGGGGTAGCACAACTCTTCTTT. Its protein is CALGELKLGVAQLFF.

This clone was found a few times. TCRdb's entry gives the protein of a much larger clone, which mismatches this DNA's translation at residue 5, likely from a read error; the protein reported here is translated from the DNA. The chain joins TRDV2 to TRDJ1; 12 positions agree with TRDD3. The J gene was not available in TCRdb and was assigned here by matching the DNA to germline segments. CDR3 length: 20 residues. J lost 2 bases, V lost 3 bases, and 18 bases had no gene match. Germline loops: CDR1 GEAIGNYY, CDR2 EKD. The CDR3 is CACDSLTGGYPDRMTDKLIF. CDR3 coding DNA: TGTGCCTGTGACTCCCTTACTGGGGGATACCCCGACAGAATGACCGATAAACTCATCTTT.

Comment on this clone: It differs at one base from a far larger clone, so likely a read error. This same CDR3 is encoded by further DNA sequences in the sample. The CDR3 nucleotides are TGTGCCTGCGATTCACCCACCGGAATGGGGGAACGTAGCTCCTGGGACACCCGACAGATGTTTTTC. Its translation: CACDSPTGMGERSSWDTRQMFF. V gene TRDV2 combines with J gene TRDJ3; 7 bases agree with TRDD3. Germline loops: CDR1 GEAIGNYY, CDR2 EKD. V gave up 7 bases and J gave up 0 bases; unmatched junction bases: 23. This CDR3 spans 22 amino acids.

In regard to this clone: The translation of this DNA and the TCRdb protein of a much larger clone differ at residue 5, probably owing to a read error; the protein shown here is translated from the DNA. The CDR3 reads CACDSTSSWDTRQMFF. The CDR3 DNA follows: TGTGCCTGTGACTCAACCAGCTCCTGGGACACCCGACAGATGTTTTTC. The chain uses TRDV2 and TRDJ3; no definite D call. Assignment of the J gene here rests on matching the DNA to germline, because TCRdb gives none. CDR3 length: 16 residues. CDR1 is GEAIGNYY, CDR2 EKD, per germline. Trimming took 3 bases from V and 0 from J, leaving 8 bases between them.

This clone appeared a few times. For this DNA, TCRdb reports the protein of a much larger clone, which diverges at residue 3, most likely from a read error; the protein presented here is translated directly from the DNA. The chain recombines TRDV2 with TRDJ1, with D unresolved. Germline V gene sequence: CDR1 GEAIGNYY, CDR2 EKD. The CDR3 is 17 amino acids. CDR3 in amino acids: CAYDTVGQPDHTDKLIF. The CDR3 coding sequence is TGTGCCTATGACACCGTGGGACAGCCAGACCACACCGATAAACTCATCTTT.

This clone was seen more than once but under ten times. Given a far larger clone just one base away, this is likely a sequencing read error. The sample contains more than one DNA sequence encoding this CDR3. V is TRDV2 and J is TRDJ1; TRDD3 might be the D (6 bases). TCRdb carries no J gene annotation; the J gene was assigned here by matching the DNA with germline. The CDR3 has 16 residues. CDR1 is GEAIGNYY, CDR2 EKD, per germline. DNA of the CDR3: TGTGCCTGTGGAACTGGGCTCCACCCGGGCACCGACAAACTCATCTTT. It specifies CACGTGLHPGTDKLIF.

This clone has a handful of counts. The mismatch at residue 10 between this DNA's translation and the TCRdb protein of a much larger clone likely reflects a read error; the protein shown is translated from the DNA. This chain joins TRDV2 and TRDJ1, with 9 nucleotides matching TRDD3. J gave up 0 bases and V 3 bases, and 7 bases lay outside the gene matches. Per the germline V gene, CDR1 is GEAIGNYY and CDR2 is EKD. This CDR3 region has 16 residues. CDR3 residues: CACDSLLGEDTDKLIF. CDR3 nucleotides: TGTGCCTGTGACTCCTTACTGGGGGAAGACACCGATAAACTCATCTTT.

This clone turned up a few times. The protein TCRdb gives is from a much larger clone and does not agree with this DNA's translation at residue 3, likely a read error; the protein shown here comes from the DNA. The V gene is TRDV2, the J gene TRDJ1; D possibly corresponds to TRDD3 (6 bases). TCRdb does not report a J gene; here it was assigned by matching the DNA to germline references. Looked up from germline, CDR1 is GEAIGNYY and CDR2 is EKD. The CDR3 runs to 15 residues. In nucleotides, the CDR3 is TGTGCCCGTGACACCGTAGGTGGGGGCTCACTCAAACTCATCTTT. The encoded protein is CARDTVGGGSLKLIF.

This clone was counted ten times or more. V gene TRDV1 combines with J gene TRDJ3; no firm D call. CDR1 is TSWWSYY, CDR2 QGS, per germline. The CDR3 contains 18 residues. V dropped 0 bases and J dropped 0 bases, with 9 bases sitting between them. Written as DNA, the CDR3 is TGTGCTCTTGGGGAACTAGGACCTTTCTCCTGGGACACCCGACAGATGTTTTTC. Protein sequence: CALGELGPFSWDTRQMFF.

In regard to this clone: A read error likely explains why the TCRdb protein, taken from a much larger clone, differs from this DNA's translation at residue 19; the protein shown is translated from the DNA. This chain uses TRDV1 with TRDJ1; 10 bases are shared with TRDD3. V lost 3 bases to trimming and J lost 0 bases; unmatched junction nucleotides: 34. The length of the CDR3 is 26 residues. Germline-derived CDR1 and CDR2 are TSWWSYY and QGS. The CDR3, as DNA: TGTGCTCTTGGGGACCCAGGCCTTCCCCCCCTTTTGGCGTACTGGGGGATTCTTCCCTACACCGATAAACTCATCTTT. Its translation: CALGDPGLPPLLAYWGILPYTDKLIF.